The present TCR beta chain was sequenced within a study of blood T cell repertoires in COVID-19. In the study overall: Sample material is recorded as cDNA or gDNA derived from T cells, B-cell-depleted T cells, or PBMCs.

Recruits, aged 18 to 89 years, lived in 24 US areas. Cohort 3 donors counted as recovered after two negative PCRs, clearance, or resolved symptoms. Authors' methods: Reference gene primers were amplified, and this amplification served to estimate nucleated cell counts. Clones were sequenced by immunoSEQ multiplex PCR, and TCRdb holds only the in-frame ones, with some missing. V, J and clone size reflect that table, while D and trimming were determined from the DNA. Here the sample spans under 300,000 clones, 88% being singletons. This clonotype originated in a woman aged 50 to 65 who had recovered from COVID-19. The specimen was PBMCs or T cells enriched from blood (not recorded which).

The CDR3 loop reads CASSSAREDNEQFF. The CDR3 nucleotides are TGTGCCAGCAGCTCCGCACGTGAGGACAATGAGCAGTTCTTC. J is TRBJ2-1 and V is TRBV11-2; D is undetermined. The CDR3 sequence is 14 residues long. Germline V CDR1 and CDR2: SGHAT, FQNNGV. Trimming left V 4 bases short and J 5 bases short, with 12 bases between.